The sequence of this T cell receptor (beta chain) was determined in a study of kidney transplant recipient with SARS-CoV-2 infection. This clonotype was detected many times. The V gene lost 7 bases and the J gene lost 3 bases, with 12 bases spanning the gap. The CDR3 runs to 13 residues. CDR1 is MNHEY and CDR2 is SVGEGT in the germline V gene. TCRdb re-called the reads through MiXCR, storing one row per CDR3 protein. The sample holds about 250,000 distinct CDR3 sequences, 25% to 35% seen once. The TCR sequence derives from a male patient aged 30 to 39 who had COVID-19 and was a kidney transplant recipient. Some T cells may be supplied by the graft donor. The chain recombines TRBV6-2 or TRBV6-3 with TRBJ1-1; no firm D call. This specimen was a blood sample, taken at baseline and around day 120 from a kidney transplant recipient. CDR3 protein: CASKRPRDTEAFF. The CDR3 DNA follows: TGTGCCAGCAAACGGCCGCGGGACACTGAAGCTTTCTTT.